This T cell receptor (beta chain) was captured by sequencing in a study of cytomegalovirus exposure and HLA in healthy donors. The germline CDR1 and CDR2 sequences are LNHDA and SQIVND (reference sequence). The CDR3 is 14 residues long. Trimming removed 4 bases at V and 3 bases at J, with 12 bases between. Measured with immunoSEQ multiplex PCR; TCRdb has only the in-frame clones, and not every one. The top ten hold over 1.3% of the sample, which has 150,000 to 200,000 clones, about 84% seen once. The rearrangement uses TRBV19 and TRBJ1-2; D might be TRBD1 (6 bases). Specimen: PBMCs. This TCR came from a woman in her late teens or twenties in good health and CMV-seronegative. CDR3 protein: CASSNSGADYGYTF. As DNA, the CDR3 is TGTGCCAGTAGTAATTCAGGGGCCGACTATGGCTACACCTTC.